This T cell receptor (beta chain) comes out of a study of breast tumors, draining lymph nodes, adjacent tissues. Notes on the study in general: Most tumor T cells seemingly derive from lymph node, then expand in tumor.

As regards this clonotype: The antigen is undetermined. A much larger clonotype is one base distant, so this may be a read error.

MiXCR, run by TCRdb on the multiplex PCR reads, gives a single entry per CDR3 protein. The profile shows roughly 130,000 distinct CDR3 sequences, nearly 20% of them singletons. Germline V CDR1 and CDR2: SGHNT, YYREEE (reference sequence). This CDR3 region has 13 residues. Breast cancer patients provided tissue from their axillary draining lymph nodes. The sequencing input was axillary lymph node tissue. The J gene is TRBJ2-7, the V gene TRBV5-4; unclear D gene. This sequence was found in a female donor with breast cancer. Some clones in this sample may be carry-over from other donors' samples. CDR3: CAGSFLGRDEQYF. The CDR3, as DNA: TGTGCCGGCAGCTTCTTGGGTAGGGACGAGCAGTACTTC.